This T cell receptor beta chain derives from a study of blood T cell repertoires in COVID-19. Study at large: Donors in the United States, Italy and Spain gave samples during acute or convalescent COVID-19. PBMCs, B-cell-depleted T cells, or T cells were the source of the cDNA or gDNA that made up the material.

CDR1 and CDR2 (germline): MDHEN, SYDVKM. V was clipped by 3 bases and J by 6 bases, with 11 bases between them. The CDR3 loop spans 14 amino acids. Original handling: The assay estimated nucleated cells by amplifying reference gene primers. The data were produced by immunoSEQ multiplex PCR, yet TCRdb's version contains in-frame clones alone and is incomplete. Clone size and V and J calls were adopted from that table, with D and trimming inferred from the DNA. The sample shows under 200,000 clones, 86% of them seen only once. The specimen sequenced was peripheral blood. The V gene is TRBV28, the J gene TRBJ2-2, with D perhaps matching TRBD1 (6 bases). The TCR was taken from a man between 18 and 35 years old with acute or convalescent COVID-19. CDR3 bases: TGTGCCAGCAGTTTCAGGGGTTGGTCCGGGGAGCTGTTTTTT. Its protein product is CASSFRGWSGELFF.